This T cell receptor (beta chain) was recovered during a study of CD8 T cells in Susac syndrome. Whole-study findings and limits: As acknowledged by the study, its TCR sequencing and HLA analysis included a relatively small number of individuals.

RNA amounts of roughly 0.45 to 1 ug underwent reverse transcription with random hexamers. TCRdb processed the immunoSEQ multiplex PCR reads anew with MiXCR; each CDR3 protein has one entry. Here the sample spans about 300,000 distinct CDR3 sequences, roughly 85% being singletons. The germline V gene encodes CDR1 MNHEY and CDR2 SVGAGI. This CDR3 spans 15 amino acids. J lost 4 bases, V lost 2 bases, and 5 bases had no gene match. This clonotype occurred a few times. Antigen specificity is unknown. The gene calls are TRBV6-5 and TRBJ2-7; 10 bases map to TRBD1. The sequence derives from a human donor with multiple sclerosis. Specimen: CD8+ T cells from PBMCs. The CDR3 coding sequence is TGTGCCAGCAGTTACGGACAGGGGGTTTTATACGAGCAGTACTTC. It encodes CASSYGQGVLYEQYF.